This TCR beta chain came from a study of T cell changes during pregnancy in multiple sclerosis (dated by TCRdb to the late 2010s). The study in broad terms: In women with multiple sclerosis, the researchers looked at how the T cell repertoire shifted as pregnancy progressed.

The method was the immunoSEQ multiplex PCR assay. TCRdb limited this immuneACCESS table to in-frame rearrangements with V and J called. A share of clones is missing; checked studies link under half to unresolved V genes, and the rest is unexplained. Here the sample has under 90,000 clones; roughly 94% occur a single time. In total, the top ten clones hold 1.1% to 1.5% of the sample. Comments on this clone: Its specific antigen is unknown. Qualities for individual bases were not recorded, and no much larger clone is one base off.

CDR3 length: 14 amino acids, cysteine to phenylalanine. The retained sequence is limited to the CDR3, 42 bases, with the frame set at the first base. Via the germline V gene (reference sequence), CDR1 is MNHNY and CDR2 SVGAGI. V drops 6 bases and J drops 0 bases, leaving 9 bases in between. This TCR derives from a female donor in good health, enrolled as a control in a pregnancy study. Recombination linked TRBV6-6 to TRBJ1-5; no D gene call is confident. The sample in question was peripheral blood, obtained in the second trimester of pregnancy. The bases read TGTGCCAGCAGGACTGCTTATAGCAATCAGCCCCAGCATTTT. It encodes CASRTAYSNQPQHF.